What follows describes a single TCR beta chain. It has no known antigen specificity. No base quality information exists; no much larger clone differs at one position. CDR1 and CDR2 were assigned from the germline V gene (reference sequence) as GTSNPN and SVGIG. Inclusive of the bounding cysteine and phenylalanine, the CDR3 is 14 residues long. Solely the CDR3 DNA is kept, with 42 bases framed from the first base. Compared with germline, V lacks 0 bases and J lacks 5 bases; bases without a gene match: 5. Donors formed part of the validation cohort, which comprised 120 subjects and was distinct from the first cohort of under 850 subjects. This sample was taken from a study of cytomegalovirus exposure and HLA in healthy donors (dated 2017 in TCRdb). About the full investigation: According to a later analysis, one platform produced both the approximately 110 validation repertoires and the 620 or so repertoires of the first cohort. To predict cytomegalovirus infection status, the study brought together high-throughput TCR immunosequencing, statistical association of individual TCRs with disease status, and machine learning. The study aimed to test whether signatures of past pathogen exposure could be identified by cataloging public T cell receptors. In addition to the first cohort of 650 to 800 subjects, a separate validation cohort of approximately 110 different subjects was used. General findings and caveats noted by the study authors: Of the cluster scores, 94% were above 0 in a later analysis, which found that TCRs clustered in the first cohort also tended to co-occur in the 120 validation repertoires. A few of the identified cytomegalovirus-associated TCR beta chains were confirmed in vitro to be specific for cytomegalovirus antigens. All 120 or so repertoires were used to score co-occurrence in the validation cohort in a later analysis, because that analysis had no HLA typing for the cohort. While some public TCRs were present in many individuals, most TCR sequences turned up only very rarely across donors. The classifier was reported to diagnose cytomegalovirus status with high specificity and sensitivity in both the original and validation cohorts. A total of some 180 TCR beta chains were listed by the study as associated with cytomegalovirus. According to the authors, the approach could potentially be generalized to other disease states and immunological phenotypes.

The protocol used for the library was the immunoSEQ multiplex PCR assay. The original methods were these. A statistical classification framework was developed to diagnose cytomegalovirus status using the catalog of TCR beta chain sequences. Imported from immuneACCESS, the table was reduced by TCRdb to in-frame sequences with V and J called. These copies leave out some clones; in studies compared against another copy, an unresolved V gene accounts for under half, and the cause of the remainder is not known. V, J and clone size derive from that table, while D and trimming were established from the DNA sequence. The sample table holds over 150,000 clones, of which 75% to 95% were seen once. Roughly 3% of the sample goes to the ten largest clones.

The sequencing input was PBMCs. Here the chain combines TRBV30 and TRBJ2-7, with 9 junctional bases fitting TRBD1. The receptor was derived from a woman aged 18-29 years in good health and CMV-seropositive. The CDR3 protein is CAWSVQGALHEQYF. The DNA sequence follows: TGTGCCTGGAGTGTACAGGGGGCGCTTCACGAGCAGTACTTC.